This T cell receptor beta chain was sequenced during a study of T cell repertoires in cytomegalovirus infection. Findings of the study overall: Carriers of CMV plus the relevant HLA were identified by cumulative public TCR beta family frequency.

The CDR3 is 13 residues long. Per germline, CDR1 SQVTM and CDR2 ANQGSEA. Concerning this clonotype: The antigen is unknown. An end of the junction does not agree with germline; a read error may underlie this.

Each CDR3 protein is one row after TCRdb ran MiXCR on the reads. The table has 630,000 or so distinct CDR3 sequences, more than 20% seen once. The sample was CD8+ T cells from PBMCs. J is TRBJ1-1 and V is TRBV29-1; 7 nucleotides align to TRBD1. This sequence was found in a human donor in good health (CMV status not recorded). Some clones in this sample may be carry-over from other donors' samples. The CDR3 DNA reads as TGCAGCATTGAAGGTACAGGGGCTGGTGAAGCTTTCTTT. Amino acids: CSIEGTGAGEAFF.